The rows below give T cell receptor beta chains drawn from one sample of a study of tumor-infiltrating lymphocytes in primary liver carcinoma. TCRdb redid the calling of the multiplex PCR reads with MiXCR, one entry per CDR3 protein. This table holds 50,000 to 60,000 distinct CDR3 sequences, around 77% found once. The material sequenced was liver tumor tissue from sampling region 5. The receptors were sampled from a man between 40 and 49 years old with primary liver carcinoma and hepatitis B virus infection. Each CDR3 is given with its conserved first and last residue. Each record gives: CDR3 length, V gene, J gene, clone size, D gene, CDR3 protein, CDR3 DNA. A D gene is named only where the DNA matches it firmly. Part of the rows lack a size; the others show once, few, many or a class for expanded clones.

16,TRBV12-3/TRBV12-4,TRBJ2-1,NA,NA,CASSGPRRTSPDEHFF,TGTGCCAGTAGTGGGCCCCGGCGGACCTCTCCGGATGAGCACTTCTTC
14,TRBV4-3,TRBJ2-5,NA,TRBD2,CASSQWAGEETQYF,TGCGCCAGCAGCCAATGGGCGGGAGAAGAGACCCAGTACTTC
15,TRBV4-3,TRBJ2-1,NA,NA,CASNQETEVSYEQFF,TGCGCCAGTAACCAAGAGACGGAGGTGAGCTATGAGCAGTTCTTC
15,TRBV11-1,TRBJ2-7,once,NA,CASSNSGRNTYEKYF,TGTGCCAGCAGCAATAGCGGTAGGAATACCTACGAGAAGTACTTC
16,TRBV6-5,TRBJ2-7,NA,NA,CASSYGGIGHTYEQYF,TGTGCCAGCAGTTACGGAGGCATAGGACATACCTACGAGCAGTACTTC
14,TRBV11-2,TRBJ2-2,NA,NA,CTSSLESHTWELFF,TGTACCAGCAGCTTAGAGAGTCACACCTGGGAGCTGTTTTTC
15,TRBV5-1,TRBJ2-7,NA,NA,CASSPGPEGVNEQYF,TGCGCCAGCAGCCCTGGACCAGAGGGAGTCAACGAGCAGTACTTC
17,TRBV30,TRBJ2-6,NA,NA,CTWNLWDGHSGANVLTF,TGTACCTGGAATCTGTGGGACGGACACTCTGGGGCCAACGTCCTGACTTTC
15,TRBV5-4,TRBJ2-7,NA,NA,CVSSLFGGLSYEQYF,TGTGTCAGCAGCTTGTTCGGTGGCCTCTCCTATGAGCAGTACTTC
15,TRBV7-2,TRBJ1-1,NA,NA,CASSVPGFSNTEVFF,TGTGCCAGCAGCGTCCCAGGGTTCTCGAACACTGAAGTTTTCTTC
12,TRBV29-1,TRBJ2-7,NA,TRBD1,CSVAPTGLQQYF,TGCAGCGTTGCCCCGACAGGGCTCCAGCAGTACTTC
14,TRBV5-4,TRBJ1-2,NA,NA,CASRSWTANYGYTF,TGTGCCAGCAGGTCATGGACCGCTAACTATGGCTACACCTTC
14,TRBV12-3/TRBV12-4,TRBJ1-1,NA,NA,CASTLEQENTEAFF,TGTGCCAGCACCCTAGAACAGGAAAACACTGAAGCTTTCTTT
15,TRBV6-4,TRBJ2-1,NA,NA,CASSRDRNSYSEQFF,TGTGCCAGTAGCCGCGACAGGAACTCCTACAGTGAGCAATTCTTC
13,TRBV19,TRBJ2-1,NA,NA,CARSWWPVNEQFF,TGTGCCAGAAGTTGGTGGCCGGTCAATGAGCAGTTCTTC
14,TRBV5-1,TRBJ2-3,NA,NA,CASSFGHNTDSQYF,TGCGCCAGTAGCTTCGGCCATAACACAGATTCGCAGTATTTT
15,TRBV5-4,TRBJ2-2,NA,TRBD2,CASSLTSADTGELLF,TGTGCCAGCAGCTTGACTAGCGCGGACACCGGGGAGCTGCTTTTT
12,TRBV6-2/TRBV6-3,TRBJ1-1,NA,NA,CARRDGLIEAFF,TGTGCCAGGAGGGATGGTCTAATTGAAGCTTTCTTT
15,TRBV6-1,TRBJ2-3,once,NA,CASSEGSWPADTQYF,TGTGCCAGCAGTGAAGGTAGCTGGCCCGCAGATACGCAGTATTTT
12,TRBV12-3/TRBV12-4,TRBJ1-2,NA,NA,CAGSFGRADYTF,TGTGCCGGCAGTTTTGGCAGGGCTGACTACACCTTC
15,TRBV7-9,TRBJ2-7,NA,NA,CASSLGGNGTYEQYF,TGTGCCAGCAGCTTAGGCGGCAACGGCACCTACGAGCAGTACTTC
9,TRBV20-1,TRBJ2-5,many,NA,CSAPETQYF,TGCAGTGCACCGGAGACCCAGTACTTC
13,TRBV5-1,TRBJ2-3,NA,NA,CVSSSGRADTQYF,TGCGTCAGCAGTTCAGGACGCGCAGATACGCAGTATTTT
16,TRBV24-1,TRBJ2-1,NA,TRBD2,CAISDATSGHKNEQFF,TGTGCCATCAGTGATGCCACTAGCGGCCATAAGAATGAGCAGTTCTTC
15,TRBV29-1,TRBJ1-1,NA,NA,CSVAGYWEMNTEAFF,TGCAGCGTTGCTGGGTACTGGGAGATGAACACTGAAGCTTTCTTT
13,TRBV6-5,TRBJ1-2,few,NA,CASRGDEAYGYTF,TGTGCCAGCAGAGGGGACGAGGCGTATGGCTACACCTTC
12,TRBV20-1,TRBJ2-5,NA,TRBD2,CSVPGGGETQYF,TGCAGTGTTCCGGGAGGTGGGGAGACCCAGTACTTC
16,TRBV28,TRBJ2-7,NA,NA,CTSSFPGTPRAPEQYF,TGTACCAGCAGTTTCCCCGGGACTCCGAGGGCGCCCGAGCAGTACTTC
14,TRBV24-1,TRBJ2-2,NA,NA,CATSDLVETGELFF,TGTGCCACCAGTGATTTAGTGGAAACCGGGGAGCTGTTTTTT
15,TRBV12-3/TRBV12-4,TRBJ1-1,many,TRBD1,CASTPGDRGNTEAFF,TGTGCCAGCACTCCGGGGGACAGGGGGAACACTGAAGCTTTCTTT
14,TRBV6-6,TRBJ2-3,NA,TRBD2,CVSSRTSQGDTQYF,TGTGTCAGCAGTCGGACTAGCCAGGGAGATACACAGTATTTT
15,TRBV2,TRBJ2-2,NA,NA,CASSQTVSNTGELFF,TGTGCCAGCAGCCAGACAGTCTCGAACACCGGGGAGCTGTTCTTT
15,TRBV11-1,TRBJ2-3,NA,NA,CASSSPWESTDTQYF,TGCGCCAGCAGTTCGCCGTGGGAGAGCACAGATACGCAGTATTTT
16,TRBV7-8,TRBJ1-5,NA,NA,CDSSSAGPKINQPQHF,TGTGACAGCAGCTCGGCGGGGCCCAAGATCAATCAGCCCCAGCATTTT
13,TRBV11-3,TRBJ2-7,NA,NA,CTSNVGQSYEQYF,TGTACTAGCAACGTGGGACAGTCCTACGAGCAGTACTTC
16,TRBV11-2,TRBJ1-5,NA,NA,CASGLGDMGWAQPQHF,TGCGCCAGCGGCTTAGGAGATATGGGTTGGGCTCAGCCCCAGCATTTT
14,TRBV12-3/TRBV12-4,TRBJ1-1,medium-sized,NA,CASSIGTGGTEAFF,TGTGCCAGCAGTATCGGGACCGGGGGGACTGAAGCTTTCTTT